This T cell receptor (beta chain) came from a study of early stage breast cancer tumors. V was trimmed by 4 bases and J by 10 bases, leaving 13 bases between them. This CDR3 comprises 13 residues. CDR1 is SNHLY, CDR2 FYNNEI, per germline. The table came from immunoSEQ multiplex PCR; TCRdb's copy has only in-frame clones and leaves some out. In the table there are 4,500 to 6,000 clones, roughly two thirds of which are singletons. The gene calls are TRBV2 and TRBJ1-4; weak D call: TRBD1 (5 bases). The receptor was derived from a person between 60 and 69 years old with breast cancer. The material sequenced was breast tumor tissue. The CDR3 DNA reads as TGTGCCAGCAGTGCAGGACTCGGGGGAAAACTGTTTTTT. Translated, it gives CASSAGLGGKLFF.